The rows below give T cell receptor beta chains drawn from one sample of a study of spatial heterogeneity in lung cancer. TCRdb reprocessed the 5' RACE reads with MiXCR, giving one entry per CDR3 protein. The sample holds some 7,800 distinct CDR3 sequences, around 5% seen once. Sequenced here: lung tumor tissue, sampled at surgery. All receptors come from a male donor with early-stage non-small cell lung cancer. Each CDR3 is given with its conserved first and last residue. Fields, in order: D gene, V gene, clone size, J gene, CDR3 length, CDR3 protein, CDR3 DNA. The D gene is left open where the match is weak. Size tells how often a clone was seen (once, few, many) or the class of an expanded clone, and some rows leave it out.

D: TRBD2; V: TRBV20-1; size: many; J: TRBJ2-7; length: 13; CDR3: CSARSTSEDEQYF; DNA: TGCAGTGCTAGATCGACTAGCGAGGACGAGCAGTACTTC
D: -; V: TRBV18; size: many; J: TRBJ1-4; length: 15; CDR3: CASSPQGTADEKLFF; DNA: TGTGCCAGCTCACCACAGGGGACGGCAGATGAAAAACTGTTTTTT
D: -; V: TRBV29-1; size: few; J: TRBJ1-2; length: 12; CDR3: CSVGDREVGYTF; DNA: TGCAGCGTTGGGGATAGGGAGGTTGGCTACACCTTC
D: TRBD1; V: TRBV11-3; size: many; J: TRBJ2-1; length: 14; CDR3: CASSFGTGSVEQFF; DNA: TGTGCCAGCAGCTTTGGGACAGGTTCAGTTGAGCAGTTCTTC
D: -; V: TRBV19; size: -; J: TRBJ2-5; length: 14; CDR3: CASSPTGSRETQYF; DNA: TGTGCCAGTAGCCCGACAGGCTCCCGGGAGACCCAGTACTTC
D: -; V: TRBV5-1; size: many; J: TRBJ2-7; length: 15; CDR3: CASSVSSAAVYEQYF; DNA: TGCGCCAGCAGCGTCAGTTCGGCAGCTGTCTACGAGCAGTACTTC
D: TRBD1; V: TRBV6-5; size: many; J: TRBJ2-5; length: 15; CDR3: CASTKRGQYQETQYF; DNA: TGTGCCAGCACTAAAAGGGGACAGTACCAAGAGACCCAGTACTTC
D: -; V: TRBV7-2; size: many; J: TRBJ1-1; length: 13; CDR3: CASSYDRNTEAFF; DNA: TGTGCCAGCAGCTACGACAGAAACACTGAAGCTTTCTTT
D: -; V: TRBV6-5; size: many; J: TRBJ1-1; length: 15; CDR3: CASKNGGGTNTEAFF; DNA: TGTGCCAGCAAAAACGGAGGGGGGACGAACACTGAAGCTTTCTTT
D: TRBD1; V: TRBV7-2; size: many; J: TRBJ2-5; length: 15; CDR3: CASSSPTGGLETQYF; DNA: TGTGCCAGCAGCTCCCCGACAGGGGGCCTCGAGACCCAGTACTTC
D: -; V: TRBV12-3/TRBV12-4; size: few; J: TRBJ2-7; length: 15; CDR3: CASSGRTLGSYEQYF; DNA: TGTGCCAGCAGTGGGAGGACCCTGGGCTCCTACGAGCAGTACTTC
D: -; V: TRBV28; size: many; J: TRBJ1-2; length: 13; CDR3: CASSIRAEYGYTF; DNA: TGTGCCAGCAGTATCCGGGCCGAATATGGCTACACCTTC
D: TRBD2; V: TRBV7-9; size: medium-sized; J: TRBJ2-1; length: 15; CDR3: CASSLGRSSGSKQFF; DNA: TGTGCCAGCAGCTTAGGCCGGTCTAGCGGGAGTAAGCAGTTCTTC
D: TRBD2; V: TRBV18; size: -; J: TRBJ2-1; length: 16; CDR3: CASSPPSSGRNNEQFF; DNA: TGTGCCAGCTCACCTCCGTCTAGCGGGAGGAACAATGAGCAGTTCTTC
D: -; V: TRBV5-1; size: -; J: TRBJ1-1; length: 14; CDR3: CASSLDRMNTEAFF; DNA: TGCGCCAGCAGTCTTGACCGGATGAACACTGAAGCTTTCTTT
D: -; V: TRBV4-2; size: medium-sized; J: TRBJ2-2; length: 18; CDR3: CASSLFPGAIPVTGELFF; DNA: TGTGCCAGCAGCCTGTTCCCGGGGGCTATTCCGGTCACCGGGGAGCTGTTTTTT
D: TRBD1; V: TRBV28; size: -; J: TRBJ1-2; length: 15; CDR3: CASSGYRGTFYGYTF; DNA: TGTGCCAGCAGTGGATACAGGGGGACCTTCTATGGCTACACCTTC
D: -; V: TRBV7-7; size: few; J: TRBJ2-3; length: 15; CDR3: CASSPGYSQSDTQYF; DNA: TGTGCTAGCAGCCCCGGCTACTCCCAATCAGATACGCAGTATTTT
D: TRBD2; V: TRBV20-1; size: many; J: TRBJ2-3; length: 15; CDR3: CSAGLAGPSTDTQYF; DNA: TGCAGTGCTGGACTAGCGGGACCTAGCACAGATACGCAGTATTTT
D: TRBD1; V: TRBV7-6; size: many; J: TRBJ2-7; length: 15; CDR3: CASSSGTGEGYEQYF; DNA: TGTGCCAGCAGCTCGGGGACAGGGGAAGGCTACGAGCAGTACTTC
D: -; V: TRBV24-1; size: many; J: TRBJ2-3; length: 15; CDR3: CATSDRQGLIDTQYF; DNA: TGTGCCACCAGTGATAGGCAGGGCCTAATAGATACGCAGTATTTT
D: -; V: TRBV6-1; size: -; J: TRBJ2-1; length: 15; CDR3: CASSEAGATYNEQFF; DNA: TGTGCCAGCAGTGAAGCGGGGGCTACCTACAATGAGCAGTTCTTC
D: -; V: TRBV4-1; size: many; J: TRBJ2-3; length: 17; CDR3: CASSQDGSSMASDTQYF; DNA: TGCGCCAGCAGCCAAGACGGTTCGTCGATGGCCTCAGATACGCAGTATTTT
D: -; V: TRBV4-3; size: many; J: TRBJ2-4; length: 16; CDR3: CASSQVVDEAENIQYF; DNA: TGCGCCAGCAGCCAAGTTGTGGACGAAGCAGAAAACATTCAGTACTTC
D: TRBD2; V: TRBV4-3; size: medium-sized; J: TRBJ2-1; length: 15; CDR3: CASSQEGLPDREQFF; DNA: TGCGCCAGCAGCCAAGAGGGACTACCAGATAGGGAGCAGTTCTTC
D: -; V: TRBV6-5; size: many; J: TRBJ2-1; length: 16; CDR3: CASSRSGASSYNEQFF; DNA: TGTGCCAGCAGTCGTTCCGGGGCTAGCTCCTACAATGAGCAGTTCTTC
D: -; V: TRBV3-1; size: many; J: TRBJ1-1; length: 14; CDR3: CASSQSEQNTEAFF; DNA: TGTGCCAGCAGCCAATCGGAGCAGAACACTGAAGCTTTCTTT
D: -; V: TRBV4-1; size: medium-sized; J: TRBJ2-5; length: 13; CDR3: CASSLQVQETQYF; DNA: TGCGCCAGCAGCCTACAGGTTCAAGAGACCCAGTACTTC
D: -; V: TRBV20-1; size: -; J: TRBJ2-3; length: 13; CDR3: CSEQGIGTDTQYF; DNA: TGCAGTGAACAGGGAATAGGCACAGATACGCAGTATTTT
D: -; V: TRBV19; size: many; J: TRBJ1-2; length: 15; CDR3: CASTLRGEWNYGYTF; DNA: TGTGCCAGTACCCTCAGGGGAGAATGGAACTATGGCTACACCTTC
D: TRBD2; V: TRBV28; size: many; J: TRBJ2-7; length: 13; CDR3: CASRTSGSYEQYF; DNA: TGTGCCAGCAGAACTAGCGGTTCCTACGAGCAGTACTTC
D: -; V: TRBV5-5; size: few; J: TRBJ2-7; length: 14; CDR3: CASSLARFSYEQYF; DNA: TGTGCCAGCAGCTTGGCGAGGTTCTCCTACGAGCAGTACTTC
D: TRBD1; V: TRBV20-1; size: -; J: TRBJ1-6; length: 16; CDR3: CSARSMTGGWDSPLHF; DNA: TGCAGTGCTAGAAGCATGACAGGGGGCTGGGATTCACCCCTCCACTTT
D: TRBD2; V: TRBV7-2; size: few; J: TRBJ2-1; length: 15; CDR3: CASSFSGGLYNEQFF; DNA: TGTGCCAGCAGTTTTAGCGGGGGCCTCTACAATGAGCAGTTCTTC
D: TRBD1; V: TRBV5-1; size: many; J: TRBJ2-1; length: 14; CDR3: CASSQRQGTNEQFF; DNA: TGCGCCAGCAGCCAAAGACAGGGGACGAATGAGCAGTTCTTC
D: TRBD1; V: TRBV12-3/TRBV12-4; size: many; J: TRBJ1-1; length: 14; CDR3: CASSSRQGITEAFF; DNA: TGTGCCAGCAGTTCCAGACAGGGGATAACTGAAGCTTTCTTT
D: -; V: TRBV7-8; size: many; J: TRBJ1-2; length: 14; CDR3: CASSPQPNTYRYTF; DNA: TGTGCCAGCAGCCCACAACCCAATACATATCGCTACACCTTC
D: -; V: TRBV5-4; size: few; J: TRBJ1-5; length: 13; CDR3: CASSLGGDQPQHF; DNA: TGTGCCAGCAGCTTGGGAGGGGATCAGCCCCAGCATTTT
D: -; V: TRBV6-2/TRBV6-3; size: many; J: TRBJ2-7; length: 13; CDR3: CASSHDRNYEQYF; DNA: TGTGCCAGCAGTCACGACAGGAATTACGAGCAGTACTTC
D: -; V: TRBV20-1; size: few; J: TRBJ2-4; length: 11; CDR3: CSARDKNIQYF; DNA: TGCAGTGCTAGGGATAAAAACATTCAGTACTTC
D: -; V: TRBV7-9; size: many; J: TRBJ2-5; length: 14; CDR3: CASSSPGIQETQYF; DNA: TGTGCCAGCAGCTCCCCAGGAATCCAAGAGACCCAGTACTTC
D: -; V: TRBV28; size: many; J: TRBJ1-6; length: 12; CDR3: CASSWGGSPLHF; DNA: TGTGCCAGCAGTTGGGGGGGGTCACCCCTCCACTTT
D: TRBD2; V: TRBV7-3; size: many; J: TRBJ2-5; length: 16; CDR3: CASSPIAGGPGETQYF; DNA: TGTGCCAGCAGCCCTATAGCGGGAGGGCCGGGAGAGACCCAGTACTTC
D: -; V: TRBV5-1; size: -; J: TRBJ1-1; length: 14; CDR3: CASSFETGGTEAFF; DNA: TGCGCCAGCAGCTTCGAAACGGGAGGAACTGAAGCTTTCTTT
D: -; V: TRBV5-5; size: many; J: TRBJ2-1; length: 14; CDR3: CASSFPGYYNEQFF; DNA: TGTGCCAGCAGCTTCCCGGGATACTACAATGAGCAGTTCTTC